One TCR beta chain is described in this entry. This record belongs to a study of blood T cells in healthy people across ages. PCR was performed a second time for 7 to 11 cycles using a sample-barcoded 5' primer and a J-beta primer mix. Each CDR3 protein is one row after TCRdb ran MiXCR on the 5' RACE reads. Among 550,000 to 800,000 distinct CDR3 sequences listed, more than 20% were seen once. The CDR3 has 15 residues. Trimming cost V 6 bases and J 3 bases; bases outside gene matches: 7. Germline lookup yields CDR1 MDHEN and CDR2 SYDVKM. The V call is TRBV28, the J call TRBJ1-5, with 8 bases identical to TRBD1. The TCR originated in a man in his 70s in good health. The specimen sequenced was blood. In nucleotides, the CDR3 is TGTGCCAGCAGACAAACAGGGGGACTCAATCAGCCCCAGCATTTT. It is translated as CASRQTGGLNQPQHF. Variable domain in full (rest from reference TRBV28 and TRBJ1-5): DVKVTQSSRYLVKRTGEKVFLECVQDMDHENMFWYRQDPGLGLRLIYFSYDVKMKEKGDIPEGYSVSREKKERFSLILESASTNQTSMYLCASRQTGGLNQPQHFGDGTRLSIL.